This paragraph covers one T cell receptor beta chain sequence. The source of the sample is a study of CD8+CD57+ T cells in acquired aplastic anemia. Study details: On average, sorted CD4+ and CD8+ cells gave approximately 3.1 ug of DNA.

Germline lookup yields CDR1 MGHRA and CDR2 YSYEKL. V was trimmed by 3 bases and J by 2 bases, leaving 14 bases between them. The CDR3 length is 15 residues. Flow cytometry had shown expanded CD8+CD57+ cells in the patients chosen for sequencing. TCR beta VDJ and CDR3 were profiled, and genomic DNA was the template. MiXCR, applied by TCRdb to the reads, yields one record per CDR3 protein. The sample comprises 160,000 or so distinct CDR3 sequences, around half of which are singletons, and roughly 3.2% rests with the top ten. The chain carries TRBV4-1 and TRBJ2-7; the D is unclear. The receptor comes from a human donor with aplastic anemia. The specimen sequenced was sorted CD4+, CD8+, or CD8+CD57+ T cells (not recorded which) from PBMCs. The CDR3 DNA reads TGCGCCAGCAGCCAGACCAGCGAACCGACCTACGAGCAGTACTTC. This codes for CASSQTSEPTYEQYF.